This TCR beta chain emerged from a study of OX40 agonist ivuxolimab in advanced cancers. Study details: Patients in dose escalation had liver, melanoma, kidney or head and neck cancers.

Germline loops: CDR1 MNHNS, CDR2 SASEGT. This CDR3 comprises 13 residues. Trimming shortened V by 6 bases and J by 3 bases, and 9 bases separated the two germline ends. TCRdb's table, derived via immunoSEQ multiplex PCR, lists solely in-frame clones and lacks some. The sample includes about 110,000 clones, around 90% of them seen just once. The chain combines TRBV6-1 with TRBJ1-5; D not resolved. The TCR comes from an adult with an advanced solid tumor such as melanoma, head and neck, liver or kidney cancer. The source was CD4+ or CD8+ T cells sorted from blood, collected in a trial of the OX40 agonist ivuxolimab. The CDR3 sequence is CASRVENNQPQHF. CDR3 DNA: TGTGCCAGCAGAGTGGAAAACAATCAGCCCCAGCATTTT.